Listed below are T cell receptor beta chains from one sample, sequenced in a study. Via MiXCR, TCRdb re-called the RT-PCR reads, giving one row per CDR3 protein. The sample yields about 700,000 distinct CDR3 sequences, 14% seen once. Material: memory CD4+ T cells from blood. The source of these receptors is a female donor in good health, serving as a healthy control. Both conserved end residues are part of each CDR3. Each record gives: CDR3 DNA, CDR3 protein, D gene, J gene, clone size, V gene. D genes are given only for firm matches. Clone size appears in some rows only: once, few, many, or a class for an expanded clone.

cdr3_nt: TGCAGTGCTAGACTAGCGGGAGGGTGGGAGACCCAGTACTTC
cdr3_aa: CSARLAGGWETQYF
d_call: TRBD2
j_call: TRBJ2-5
clone_size: .
v_call: TRBV20-1

cdr3_nt: TGTGCCAGCAGCCGTGGGACTAGCGGGAACTACAATGAGCAGTTCTTC
cdr3_aa: CASSRGTSGNYNEQFF
d_call: TRBD2
j_call: TRBJ2-1
clone_size: few
v_call: TRBV7-2

cdr3_nt: TGCAGTGCTAGAGATTGGGGCAGCGAAAAGACTGAAGCTTTCTTT
cdr3_aa: CSARDWGSEKTEAFF
d_call: .
j_call: TRBJ1-1
clone_size: few
v_call: TRBV20-1

cdr3_nt: TGTGCCAGCAGCTCTAGGGCAGGGGGTATGAACTCCTATAATTCACCCCTCCACTTT
cdr3_aa: CASSSRAGGMNSYNSPLHF
d_call: TRBD1
j_call: TRBJ1-6
clone_size: .
v_call: TRBV9

cdr3_nt: TGTGCCAGCAGCGTAGCTGTAGGCTCAGATACGCAGTATTTT
cdr3_aa: CASSVAVGSDTQYF
d_call: .
j_call: TRBJ2-3
clone_size: few
v_call: TRBV9

cdr3_nt: TGTGCCAGCAGCCCCTCTGGAAACACCATATATTTT
cdr3_aa: CASSPSGNTIYF
d_call: .
j_call: TRBJ1-3
clone_size: many
v_call: TRBV9

cdr3_nt: TGTGCCAGCAGCGAGCACCTAGGTGGCTACACCTTC
cdr3_aa: CASSEHLGGYTF
d_call: .
j_call: TRBJ1-2
clone_size: .
v_call: TRBV7-9

cdr3_nt: TGCGCCAGCAGCTTGGGGCGGTTCCTGGGCGAGGGGGACGAGCAGTACTTC
cdr3_aa: CASSLGRFLGEGDEQYF
d_call: .
j_call: TRBJ2-7
clone_size: .
v_call: TRBV5-1

cdr3_nt: TGTGCCAGCAGCCAAGAGGGGCAACAGATAGGAGGCTACACCTTC
cdr3_aa: CASSQEGQQIGGYTF
d_call: .
j_call: TRBJ1-2
clone_size: few
v_call: TRBV3-1

cdr3_nt: TGCAGTGCTATTCCGGGACAGGGGCATCAGCCCCAGCATTTT
cdr3_aa: CSAIPGQGHQPQHF
d_call: TRBD1
j_call: TRBJ1-5
clone_size: .
v_call: TRBV20-1

cdr3_nt: TGCAGCTATACAGACCCATTTATGAACACTGAAGCTTTCTTT
cdr3_aa: CSYTDPFMNTEAFF
d_call: .
j_call: TRBJ1-1
clone_size: few
v_call: TRBV29-1

cdr3_nt: TGCGCCAGCGGTCCTAGCGGAGCGAACACCGGGGAGCTGTTTTTT
cdr3_aa: CASGPSGANTGELFF
d_call: TRBD2
j_call: TRBJ2-2
clone_size: .
v_call: TRBV5-1

cdr3_nt: TGCAGTGCTAGAAAGCCGCGGACAGGGCTGGATGAGCAGTTCTTC
cdr3_aa: CSARKPRTGLDEQFF
d_call: TRBD1
j_call: TRBJ2-1
clone_size: .
v_call: TRBV20-1

cdr3_nt: TGCAGTGCTAGGGGGAGTCGGACAGGGGTCACCGGGGAGCTGTTTTTT
cdr3_aa: CSARGSRTGVTGELFF
d_call: TRBD1
j_call: TRBJ2-2
clone_size: .
v_call: TRBV20-1

cdr3_nt: TGTGCCAGCAGCTTTACCGGGGACAGCTACGAGCAGTACTTC
cdr3_aa: CASSFTGDSYEQYF
d_call: TRBD1
j_call: TRBJ2-7
clone_size: many
v_call: TRBV5-8

cdr3_nt: TGTGCCAGCAGCGTAACCCGGGCCAACGGGGCCGGGGAGCTGTTTTTT
cdr3_aa: CASSVTRANGAGELFF
d_call: .
j_call: TRBJ2-2
clone_size: .
v_call: TRBV9

cdr3_nt: TGTGCCAGCAGCCTCATGGGGGGGCCTGAAGCTTTCTTT
cdr3_aa: CASSLMGGPEAFF
d_call: .
j_call: TRBJ1-1
clone_size: many
v_call: TRBV7-9

cdr3_nt: TGTGCCAGCAGTTTAAGTGGGGACAAGGGCTTCTTT
cdr3_aa: CASSLSGDKGFF
d_call: .
j_call: TRBJ1-1
clone_size: .
v_call: TRBV12-3/TRBV12-4

cdr3_nt: TGTGCCAGCACACCGGGACAGGGGGCATATGAGCAGTTCTTC
cdr3_aa: CASTPGQGAYEQFF
d_call: TRBD1
j_call: TRBJ2-1
clone_size: few
v_call: TRBV9

cdr3_nt: TGTGCCAGCAGTACCGGGGTGGGCAACACTGAAGCTTTCTTT
cdr3_aa: CASSTGVGNTEAFF
d_call: .
j_call: TRBJ1-1
clone_size: .
v_call: TRBV9

cdr3_nt: TGTGCCATCGCGGGACTAGCTACCTACGAGCAGTACTTC
cdr3_aa: CAIAGLATYEQYF
d_call: TRBD2
j_call: TRBJ2-7
clone_size: .
v_call: TRBV10-3

cdr3_nt: TGCAGTGCTAGTCCCCGGGGCCTAGGGGCGAGCTCCTACAATGAGCAGTTCTTC
cdr3_aa: CSASPRGLGASSYNEQFF
d_call: .
j_call: TRBJ2-1
clone_size: .
v_call: TRBV20-1

cdr3_nt: TGTGCCAGCAGCCGAGGGGCCAGAGAGGAAAAACTGTTTTTT
cdr3_aa: CASSRGAREEKLFF
d_call: .
j_call: TRBJ1-4
clone_size: .
v_call: TRBV12-3/TRBV12-4

cdr3_nt: TGTGCCATCAGACGGGAGGGGAGGTTCGATGAGCAGTTCTTC
cdr3_aa: CAIRREGRFDEQFF
d_call: TRBD2
j_call: TRBJ2-1
clone_size: many
v_call: TRBV10-3

cdr3_nt: TGTGCCACCAGCAGAGGAGGGCAATCACAAGAGACCCAGTACTTC
cdr3_aa: CATSRGGQSQETQYF
d_call: .
j_call: TRBJ2-5
clone_size: .
v_call: TRBV15

cdr3_nt: TGTGCCAGCAGCCGAATGCAGGTCCGCTACACCTTC
cdr3_aa: CASSRMQVRYTF
d_call: .
j_call: TRBJ1-2
clone_size: .
v_call: TRBV28

cdr3_nt: TGTGCCTGCAACGCCCCGGGACTGCTAATTTACAATGAGCAGTTCTTC
cdr3_aa: CACNAPGLLIYNEQFF
d_call: .
j_call: TRBJ2-1
clone_size: .
v_call: TRBV30

cdr3_nt: TGTGCCAGCAGGGCCCCTCGGACTTCGACCTACACTGAAGCTTTCTTT
cdr3_aa: CASRAPRTSTYTEAFF
d_call: .
j_call: TRBJ1-1
clone_size: .
v_call: TRBV6-5

cdr3_nt: TGTGCCACCAGCAGAGGGACAGGAGTTGCCAAAAACATTCAGTACTTC
cdr3_aa: CATSRGTGVAKNIQYF
d_call: TRBD1
j_call: TRBJ2-4
clone_size: .
v_call: TRBV15

cdr3_nt: TGTGCCAGCAGCCCTACAGGGGGCGTCGGCAATCAGCCCCAGCATTTT
cdr3_aa: CASSPTGGVGNQPQHF
d_call: TRBD1
j_call: TRBJ1-5
clone_size: few
v_call: TRBV3-1

cdr3_nt: TGTGCCAGCAGGTCATTTCCCTGGCAGGGTGGGGATTCACCCCTCCACTTT
cdr3_aa: CASRSFPWQGGDSPLHF
d_call: .
j_call: TRBJ1-6
clone_size: few
v_call: TRBV11-2

cdr3_nt: TGTGCCAGCAGCGCACAGGGTAACTATGGCTACACCTTC
cdr3_aa: CASSAQGNYGYTF
d_call: .
j_call: TRBJ1-2
clone_size: .
v_call: TRBV9

cdr3_nt: TGTGCCTCCAGCACCAGGGACTCACCCCTCCACTTT
cdr3_aa: CASSTRDSPLHF
d_call: .
j_call: TRBJ1-6
clone_size: .
v_call: TRBV30

cdr3_nt: TGTGCCAGCAGCTTAAGTAACCTCGAGCAGTACTTC
cdr3_aa: CASSLSNLEQYF
d_call: .
j_call: TRBJ2-7
clone_size: .
v_call: TRBV11-2

cdr3_nt: TGTGCCAGCAGTTTCCTGGGACAGAGCCGGGGGGAGACCCAGTACTTC
cdr3_aa: CASSFLGQSRGETQYF
d_call: .
j_call: TRBJ2-5
clone_size: many
v_call: TRBV12-3/TRBV12-4

cdr3_nt: TGCAGTGCTAGAGCGATCCCCGGGACTAGCGGGTTTAGCTCCTACAATGAGCAGTTCTTC
cdr3_aa: CSARAIPGTSGFSSYNEQFF
d_call: TRBD2
j_call: TRBJ2-1
clone_size: .
v_call: TRBV20-1

cdr3_nt: TGTGCCAGCAGTTATAAGCGGTCTAGCACAGATACGCAGTATTTT
cdr3_aa: CASSYKRSSTDTQYF
d_call: .
j_call: TRBJ2-3
clone_size: many
v_call: TRBV6-6

cdr3_nt: TGTGCCAGCAGTTTATCACTGGGACTTCACTTC
cdr3_aa: CASSLSLGLHF
d_call: .
j_call: TRBJ1-2
clone_size: .
v_call: TRBV12-3/TRBV12-4

cdr3_nt: TGTGCTAGTGGTTTGGGCCCGGAGCAGTTCTTC
cdr3_aa: CASGLGPEQFF
d_call: .
j_call: TRBJ2-1
clone_size: few
v_call: TRBV12-5

cdr3_nt: TGTGCCAGCAGTGACTCCGCAGGGGGCAGGCATACGCAGTATTTT
cdr3_aa: CASSDSAGGRHTQYF
d_call: TRBD1
j_call: TRBJ2-3
clone_size: many
v_call: TRBV6-4

cdr3_nt: TGCGCCAGCAGCGTACTAGCTGCTGAGCATGGGCAGTTCTTC
cdr3_aa: CASSVLAAEHGQFF
d_call: .
j_call: TRBJ2-1
clone_size: few
v_call: TRBV5-1

cdr3_nt: TGTGCCAGCAGCTTCAGTCAGGGTTGGACTGAAGCTTTCTTT
cdr3_aa: CASSFSQGWTEAFF
d_call: .
j_call: TRBJ1-1
clone_size: .
v_call: TRBV7-9

cdr3_nt: TGCAGTGCTAGGGACTTTAGCGGGATACAGGAGACCCAGTACTTC
cdr3_aa: CSARDFSGIQETQYF
d_call: TRBD2
j_call: TRBJ2-5
clone_size: many
v_call: TRBV20-1

cdr3_nt: TGTGCCAGCAGGCTGACAGCAGGGGAAGGTAGCTCTAGCACAGATACGCAGTATTTT
cdr3_aa: CASRLTAGEGSSSTDTQYF
d_call: .
j_call: TRBJ2-3
clone_size: many
v_call: TRBV6-5

cdr3_nt: TGTGCCACCAGCAGAGTGAGGGGTGCTAACTACGAGCAGTACTTC
cdr3_aa: CATSRVRGANYEQYF
d_call: .
j_call: TRBJ2-7
clone_size: many
v_call: TRBV15